These 19 T cell receptor beta chains originate from one sample sequenced in a study of T cells in Graves' hyperthyroidism and ophthalmopathy. RNA transcripts served as the template for amplifying TCR beta CDR3 regions. The HTBI primer set drove a first-round RT-PCR of the TCR CDR3. Using its own MiXCR run on the multiplex PCR reads, TCRdb lists one record per CDR3 protein. The sample records about 680,000 distinct CDR3 sequences, approximately 36% being singletons. Source material: blood. The receptors come from a woman between 40 and 50 years old with Graves' hyperthyroidism.

The chain carries TRBV7-8 and TRBJ2-7, with TRBD1 as a possible D gene (6 bases). The CDR3 length is 12 residues. V was cut by 7 bases and J by 2 bases, with 9 bases left in between. Germline CDR1 and CDR2: SGHVS and FQNEAQ. In DNA form, the CDR3 reads TGTGCCAGCACCAACAGGGCCTACGAGCAGTACTTC. It yields the protein CASTNRAYEQYF.

The chain joins TRBV6-5 to TRBJ1-4, with D perhaps matching TRBD1 (5 bases). The CDR3 has 15 amino acids. Trimming took 8 bases from V and 0 from J, leaving 13 bases between them. Germline CDR1 and CDR2: MNHEY and SVGAGI. The CDR3 bases are TGTGCCAGCTACCCCGGGACTGCAACTAATGAAAAACTGTTTTTT. It yields the protein CASYPGTATNEKLFF.

This clonotype came up many times. This rearrangement joins TRBV20-1 to TRBJ1-2; no definite D call. Germline V gene lookup returns CDR1 DFQATT and CDR2 SNEGSKA (reference sequence). With 3 bases removed from V and 3 bases from J, the gap between germline ends came to 14 bases. The CDR3 covers 14 residues. The CDR3 DNA is TGCAGTGCTAGTAAGCCCCCGAGGGACTATGGCTACACCTTC. Its protein is CSASKPPRDYGYTF.

CDR3 bases: TGTGCCAGTACCGACCGGGGCTTTAGGGACACCATATATTTT. This sequence encodes CASTDRGFRDTIYF. J is TRBJ1-3 and V is TRBV12-3 or TRBV12-4, with D possibly TRBD1 on 5 matching bases. The CDR3 length is 14 residues. V shed 9 bases and J shed 8 bases, with 20 bases lying between them.

J is TRBJ2-2 and V is TRBV6-4; TRBD1 aligns across 7 bases. V lost 0 bases, J lost 3 bases, and 4 bases stayed unmatched. This CDR3 region has 16 residues. From germline, CDR1 is MRHNA and CDR2 SNTAGT. The CDR3 DNA reads TGTGCCAGCAGTGACTCCGGCCAGGGGGACACCGGGGAGCTGTTTTTT. Translating it yields CASSDSGQGDTGELFF.

The chain uses TRBV6-6 and TRBJ1-2; D may be TRBD1 (5 bases). The germline V and J ends were trimmed by 5 bases and 4 bases, with 17 bases remaining between them. This CDR3 has 15 residues. Germline lookup yields CDR1 MNHNY and CDR2 SVGAGI (reference sequence). The chain's CDR3 is CASSEWGGAPYGYTF. CDR3 nucleotide sequence: TGTGCCAGCAGTGAATGGGGAGGGGCCCCCTATGGCTACACCTTC.

The chain employs TRBV5-6 and TRBJ2-7, with TRBD1 matching 10 bases. The germline gives CDR1 SGHDT, CDR2 YYEEEE. With V trimmed by 0 bases and J by 5 bases, 8 bases remained unmatched. The CDR3 runs to 16 residues. The CDR3 DNA reads TGTGCCAGCAGCTTGGGACGGGACAGGGGAAGCCACGAGCAGTACTTC. Its translation is CASSLGRDRGSHEQYF.

This clonotype was observed a handful of times. The chain carries TRBV6-2 or TRBV6-3 and TRBJ1-2; tentative D call: TRBD1 (6 bases). V was cut by 0 bases and J by 2 bases, with 10 bases left in between. The CDR3 has 15 amino acids. Per germline, CDR1 MNHEY and CDR2 SVGEGT. CDR3 in DNA: TGTGCCAGCAGTTACTCGACTCAGGGGAACTATGGCTACACCTTC. Translation gives CASSYSTQGNYGYTF.

CDR3: CASSQGWGSEAFF. The CDR3 DNA follows: TGTGCCAGCAGCCAGGGTTGGGGATCTGAAGCTTTCTTT. The chain links TRBV7-6 to TRBJ1-1; D is perhaps TRBD1 (5 bases). The V gene lost 5 bases and the J gene lost 6 bases, with 13 bases spanning the gap. This CDR3 has 13 amino acids. Germline V lookup: CDR1 SGHVS, CDR2 FNYEAQ. The variable domain in full, with the rest retrieved from reference TRBV7-6 and TRBJ1-1, is GAGVSQSPRYKVTKRGQDVALRCDPISGHVSLYWYRQALGQGPEFLTYFNYEAQQDKSGLPNDRFSAERPEGSISTLTIQRTEQRDSAMYRCASSQGWGSEAFFGQGTRLTVV.

This clonotype was found many times. V is TRBV10-3 and J is TRBJ1-1, with 9 bases matching TRBD1. Trimming cost V 11 bases and J 3 bases; bases outside gene matches: 4. Germline CDR1 ENHRY, CDR2 SYGVKD. This CDR3 has 12 residues. CDR3 loop: CAVQGADTEAFF. CDR3 DNA: TGTGCCGTACAGGGGGCGGACACTGAAGCTTTCTTT.

This chain joins TRBV20-1 and TRBJ2-7, with a tentative D call TRBD1 (5 bases). In germline, CDR1 is DFQATT, CDR2 SNEGSKA (reference sequence). This CDR3 is built from 14 residues. Trimming removed 6 bases at V and 0 bases at J, with 15 bases between. The CDR3 region is CSASDSTFSYEQYF. In DNA form, the CDR3 reads TGCAGTGCCTCCGACAGTACGTTCTCCTACGAGCAGTACTTC.

This clonotype was recorded a few times. Since a much larger clone is just one base distant, this may be a read error. This chain uses TRBV19 with TRBJ1-2; D gene uncertain. In germline, CDR1 is LNHDA, CDR2 SQIVND (reference sequence). The CDR3 spans 14 residues. The DNA of the CDR3 is TGTGCCAGTAGTTTCCCCGGAGGGAGCTATGGCTACGCCTTC. Translation: CASSFPGGSYGYAF.

J is TRBJ2-7 and V is TRBV27; D not certain. Germline-derived CDR1 and CDR2 are MNHEY and SMNVEV (reference sequence). CDR3 size: 13 residues. Trimming took off 5 bases at V and 2 bases at J, with 10 bases between the two ends. CDR3 in amino acids: CASSPHPTYEQYF. CDR3 nucleotides: TGTGCCAGCAGTCCCCACCCCACCTACGAGCAGTACTTC.

Remarks on this clonotype: One end of the junction varies from germline; a read error may be responsible. V gene TRBV29-1 combines with J gene TRBJ1-2; no definite D call. CDR3 size: 12 residues. CDR1 is SQVTM and CDR2 is ANQGSEA in the germline V gene. The CDR3 coding sequence is TGCAGCGTGCATGACCGTAACTATGGCTACGCCTTC. It yields the protein CSVHDRNYGYAF.

This clonotype was picked up many times. J is TRBJ2-7 and V is TRBV7-3; weak D call: TRBD1 (6 bases). Between the trimmed V and J ends, which lost 6 bases and 0 bases, there was a span of 15 bases. The CDR3 consists of 15 residues. The germline V gene encodes CDR1 SGHTA and CDR2 FQGTGA. The CDR3 loop is CASSPTGTLSYEQYF. CDR3 nucleotide sequence: TGTGCCAGCAGTCCAACCGGGACACTCTCCTACGAGCAGTACTTC. The whole variable domain, filled in from reference TRBV7-3 and TRBJ2-7, reads GAGVSQTPSNKVTEKGKYVELRCDPISGHTALYWYRQSLGQGPEFLIYFQGTGAADDSGLPNDRFFAVRPEGSVSTLKIQRTERGDSAVYLCASSPTGTLSYEQYFGPGTRLTVT.

The CDR3 coding sequence is TGTGCCAGCAGCCGGGAGTCCGATCCCCCCTGGCGGGCTTTCTTT. It yields the protein CASSRESDPPWRAFF. The chain carries TRBV5-8 and TRBJ1-1; D unresolved. The CDR3 has 15 residues. Germline values: CDR1 SGHTS, CDR2 YDEGEE. V was cut by 4 bases and J by 11 bases, with 24 bases left in between. Complete variable domain (other parts from reference TRBV5-8 and TRBJ1-1): EAGVTQSPTHLIKTRGQQATLRCSPISGHTSVYWYQQALGLGLQFLLWYDEGEERNRGNFPPRFSGRQFPNYSSELNVNALELEDSALYLCASSRESDPPWRAFFGQGTRLTVV.

This chain uses TRBV19 with TRBJ1-1; no definite D call. Germline V gene sequence: CDR1 LNHDA, CDR2 SQIVND (reference sequence). Trimming shortened V by 5 bases and J by 0 bases, and 10 bases separated the two germline ends. CDR3 length: 14 residues. As DNA, the CDR3 is TGTGCCAGTAGTGTCGTGGGAATGAACACTGAAGCTTTCTTT. Residues: CASSVVGMNTEAFF.

The CDR3 spells CASRQDQNTEAFF. The CDR3 region has the DNA TGTGCCAGCCGACAGGACCAGAACACTGAAGCTTTCTTT. The chain couples TRBV19 to TRBJ1-1, with a possible D match to TRBD1 (6 bases). The CDR3 consists of 13 residues. CDR1 is LNHDA and CDR2 is SQIVND in the germline V gene (reference sequence). Trimming removed 9 bases at V and 1 base at J, with 12 bases between.

This clonotype was recorded at least ten times. The V and J genes are TRBV2 and TRBJ2-6, with D perhaps matching TRBD1 or TRBD2 (5 bases each). Trimming cost V 3 bases and J 2 bases, with 11 bases left between them. The CDR3 is 16 residues long. The germline V gene has CDR1 SNHLY and CDR2 FYNNEI. CDR3 residues: CASSDRVGPGANVLTF. DNA of the CDR3: TGTGCCAGCAGTGACAGGGTGGGACCTGGGGCCAACGTCCTGACTTTC.